The 14 T cell receptor beta chains listed next were all sequenced from one sample in a study of post-analysis software for immune sequencing data. Study-wide results and caveats: Elevated frequency relative to controls characterized about 5 TRBV segments in patients, TRBV5-6, TRBV5-1 and TRBV20-1 among them.

No antigen has been assigned to these receptors. TCR beta libraries were prepared from cDNA with unique molecular identifiers. TCRdb reanalysed the PCR reads using MiXCR and keeps one entry per CDR3 protein. The table records roughly 800,000 distinct CDR3 sequences, around 45% of them present only once. Sequencing input: blood. These receptors all stem from a girl aged 5 to 17 with multiple sclerosis.

Here the CDR3 DNA reads TGTGCCAGCAGTTACTATTCCCCCAGAGCGGGCGAGCAGTACTTC. It encodes CASSYYSPRAGEQYF. This rearrangement joins TRBV6-2 or TRBV6-3 to TRBJ2-7, with D maybe TRBD2 (6 bases). This CDR3 contains 15 residues. Trimming stripped 1 base from V and 6 bases from J, with 16 bases between. Germline V gene sequence: CDR1 MNHEY, CDR2 SVGEGT.

The CDR3 DNA reads TGCGCCAGCAGCTTCGGGGCGGAAGGCTACACCTTC. Encoded protein: CASSFGAEGYTF. The V gene is TRBV5-1, the J gene TRBJ1-2; D may be TRBD1 (5 bases). The CDR3 sequence is 12 residues long. Germline CDR1 and CDR2: SGHRS and YFSETQ. The V end was cut by 2 bases, the J end by 8 bases, with 10 bases between.

This clonotype was detected a few times. The genes are TRBV12-3 or TRBV12-4 and TRBJ1-6; 7 positions match TRBD1. There are 15 residues in the CDR3. Losses at the gene ends were 5 bases for V and 9 bases for J; bases not matched to a gene: 10. CDR3 region: CASSARGGGGSPLHF. As DNA, the CDR3 is TGTGCCAGCAGTGCTCGAGGGGGCGGTGGTTCACCCCTCCACTTT.

V gene TRBV4-1 combines with J gene TRBJ2-7; 8 bases are shared with TRBD1. This CDR3 has 13 amino acids. Losses at the gene ends were 0 bases for V and 7 bases for J; bases not matched to a gene: 2. Germline V gene sequence: CDR1 MGHRA, CDR2 YSYEKL. The CDR3 spells CASSQETGGEQYF. For the CDR3, the DNA is TGCGCCAGCAGCCAAGAAACAGGGGGTGAGCAGTACTTC.

The V and J genes are TRBV2 and TRBJ2-4; D is perhaps TRBD1 (5 bases). Germline CDR1 SNHLY, CDR2 FYNNEI. Between the trimmed V and J ends, which lost 0 bases and 7 bases, there was a span of 13 bases. The CDR3 length is 15 residues. The CDR3, as DNA: TGTGCCAGCAGTGAAGCAGCCGGCAGGGTTAACATTCAGTACTTC. Amino acids: CASSEAAGRVNIQYF. Variable domain in full (rest from reference TRBV2 and TRBJ2-4): EPEVTQTPSHQVTQMGQEVILRCVPISNHLYFYWYRQILGQKVEFLVSFYNNEISEKSEIFDDQFSVERPDGSNFTLKIRSTKLEDSAMYFCASSEAAGRVNIQYFGAGTRLSVL.

This clonotype was seen a few times. The V call is TRBV11-2, the J call TRBJ2-7; 10 bases map to TRBD1. The trim removed 4 bases at V and 3 bases at J, leaving 3 bases unmatched. Germline V gives CDR1 SGHAT, CDR2 FQNNGV. The CDR3 has 14 residues. The CDR3 here is CASSWTGGDYEQYF. CDR3 DNA sequence: TGTGCCAGCAGCTGGACAGGGGGGGACTACGAGCAGTACTTC.

This clonotype was observed a few times. The J gene is TRBJ2-7, the V gene TRBV2, with TRBD1 matching over 9 bases. The germline V gene has CDR1 SNHLY and CDR2 FYNNEI. Germline trimming cut 3 bases from V and 2 bases from J; bases unmatched to any gene: 5. The CDR3 spans 15 residues. The CDR3 is CASSDGQGIPYEQYF. The CDR3 bases are TGTGCCAGCAGTGATGGACAGGGGATCCCCTACGAGCAGTACTTC.

This clonotype occurred a few times. This chain uses TRBV28 with TRBJ2-5, with 13 positions matching TRBD2. Looked up from germline, CDR1 is MDHEN and CDR2 is SYDVKM. This CDR3 has 15 amino acids. Trimming removed 10 bases from V and 2 bases from J; junction bases left unmatched: 7. CDR3 in amino acids: CATVGLAGEQETQYF. In DNA, the CDR3 is TGTGCCACCGTTGGACTAGCGGGAGAGCAAGAGACCCAGTACTTC. Looking up the rest from reference TRBV28 and TRBJ2-5 gives the full variable domain: DVKVTQSSRYLVKRTGEKVFLECVQDMDHENMFWYRQDPGLGLRLIYFSYDVKMKEKGDIPEGYSVSREKKERFSLILESASTNQTSMYLCATVGLAGEQETQYFGPGTRLLVL.

The chain joins TRBV6-2 or TRBV6-3 to TRBJ2-1; 10 bases are a match to TRBD1. V was clipped by 8 bases and J by 3 bases; unmatched bases: 13. The CDR3 covers 17 residues. Looked up from germline, CDR1 is MNHEY and CDR2 is SVGEGT. CDR3: CASGLNRQGAGYNEQFF. CDR3 nucleotide sequence: TGTGCCAGCGGCCTAAATAGACAGGGGGCCGGCTACAATGAGCAGTTCTTC.

The chain recombines TRBV29-1 with TRBJ2-1; D uncertain. V lost 3 bases to trimming and J lost 12 bases, with 12 bases between them. The CDR3 covers 11 residues. CDR1 SQVTM and CDR2 ANQGSEA come from the germline V gene. CDR3 bases: TGCAGCGTTGAGTCGGGCGGTGCGCAGTTCTTC. This translates into CSVESGGAQFF.

The chain carries TRBV27 and TRBJ2-7; the D gene is possibly TRBD1 (6 bases). CDR1 is MNHEY and CDR2 is SMNVEV in the germline V gene (reference sequence). V dropped 2 bases and J dropped 6 bases, with 14 bases sitting between them. This CDR3 contains 14 residues. For the CDR3, the DNA is TGTGCCAGCAGTTTAAGGCAGGGGTTGCTCGAGCAGTACTTC. Amino acid sequence: CASSLRQGLLEQYF.

Only a few counts were recorded for this clonotype. The V and J genes are TRBV15 and TRBJ2-7; unclear D gene. V shed 1 base and J shed 5 bases, with 12 bases lying between them. The germline CDR1 and CDR2 sequences are LNHNV and YYDKDF (reference sequence). The CDR3 length is 14 residues. In DNA, the CDR3 is TGTGCCACCAGCAGAGTGTTGCGAGGAGACGAGCAGTACTTC. Its translation: CATSRVLRGDEQYF.

This clonotype has more than one count but fewer than ten. J is TRBJ1-5 and V is TRBV5-1, with D maybe TRBD1 (5 bases). Germline CDR1 is SGHRS and CDR2 is YFSETQ. The germline V and J ends were trimmed by 4 bases and 1 base, with 9 bases remaining between them. CDR3 length equals 14 residues. The CDR3 is CASSEGPSNQPQHF. The CDR3 bases are TGCGCCAGCAGCGAGGGACCGAGCAATCAGCCCCAGCATTTT.

V usage is TRBV9 and J usage is TRBJ2-1, with a possible D match to TRBD2 (7 bases). This CDR3 spans 14 amino acids. The germline gives CDR1 SGDLS, CDR2 YYNGEE. Trimming took off 0 bases at V and 10 bases at J, with 14 bases between the two ends. This chain's CDR3 is CASSVEGGALEQFF. CDR3 nucleotide sequence: TGTGCCAGCAGCGTAGAAGGGGGGGCCCTCGAGCAGTTCTTC.